Presented here are 2 T cell receptor beta chains from one specimen sequenced in a study of OX40 agonist ivuxolimab in advanced cancers. Produced via immunoSEQ multiplex PCR; TCRdb's table is partial and in-frame only. This sample has under 100,000 clones, with around 89% found just once. The sequencing used CD4+ or CD8+ T cells sorted from blood, collected in a trial of the OX40 agonist ivuxolimab. The receptors were sampled from an adult with an advanced solid tumor such as melanoma, head and neck, liver or kidney cancer.

The chain has TRBV5-1 and TRBJ2-7; 9 bases are a match to TRBD1. CDR1 is SGHRS and CDR2 is YFSETQ in the germline V gene. The CDR3 totals 17 residues. Trimming took 4 bases from V and 2 from J; bases not matched to a gene: 13. The CDR3 nucleotides are TGCGCCAGCAGCCTAACCACCGGGACAGGGACTACCTACGAGCAGTACTTC. This sequence encodes CASSLTTGTGTTYEQYF.

This chain uses TRBV5-1 with TRBJ2-7; a weak D match, TRBD2 (5 bases). The CDR3 covers 15 residues. V lost 7 bases to trimming and J lost 2 bases, with 19 bases between them. Germline CDR1 SGHRS, CDR2 YFSETQ. CDR3 sequence reads: CASSPDGLKAYEQYF. The DNA for the CDR3 is TGCGCCAGCTCTCCAGACGGACTCAAGGCCTACGAGCAGTACTTC.